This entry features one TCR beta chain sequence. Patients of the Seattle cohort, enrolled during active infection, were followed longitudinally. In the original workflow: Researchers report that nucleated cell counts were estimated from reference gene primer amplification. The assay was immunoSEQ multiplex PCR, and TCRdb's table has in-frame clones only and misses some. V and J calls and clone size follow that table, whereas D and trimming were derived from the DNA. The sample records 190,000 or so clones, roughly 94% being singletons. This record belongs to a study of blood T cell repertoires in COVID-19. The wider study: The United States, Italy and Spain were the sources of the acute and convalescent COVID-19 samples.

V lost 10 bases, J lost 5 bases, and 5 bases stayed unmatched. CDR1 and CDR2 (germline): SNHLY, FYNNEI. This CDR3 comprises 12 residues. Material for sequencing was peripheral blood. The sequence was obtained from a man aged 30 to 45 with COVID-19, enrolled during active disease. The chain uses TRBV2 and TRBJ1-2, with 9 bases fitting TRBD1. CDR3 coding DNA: TGTGCCACTGGACAGGGGCATTATGGCTACACCTTC. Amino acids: CATGQGHYGYTF.